This T cell receptor (beta chain) was identified in a study of T cells and Merkel cell carcinoma outcomes (dated by TCRdb to the early 2020s). Describing the broader study: The study examined the tumor T-cell repertoire together with T-cell density as predictors of clinical outcome in patients with Merkel cell carcinoma. General conclusions and limits of the study: Clinical outcomes in Merkel cell carcinoma patients were reported to be predicted by T-cell repertoire features combined with T-cell density.

The germline V gene sets CDR1 to SGHRS and CDR2 to YFSETQ. Including the terminal cysteine and phenylalanine, the CDR3 comprises 14 residues. The CDR3 DNA has 42 bases and is translated from base 1. For this chain, trimming is 5 bases at the V end and 5 bases at the J end, and the number of junction bases without a gene match is 9. The samples were obtained from people who had Merkel cell carcinoma. The library was built by means of the immunoSEQ multiplex PCR assay. This is the immuneACCESS table as TCRdb keeps it, with only in-frame sequences that have V and J called. A part of the clones is gone; compared with another copy, unresolved V genes explain less than half, and the rest is unexplained. The sample table contains around 8,900 clones; only one count was recorded for 80% to 85% of them. Approximately 2.5% of the sample goes to the ten largest clones. A note on this clone: The antigen it binds to is not known. Base qualities are not at hand, and no much larger clone is one base apart.

This clonotype originated in a human donor with Merkel cell carcinoma. The rearranged segments are TRBV5-1 and TRBJ2-5; 7 central bases correspond to TRBD2. The sequenced sample was tumor tissue from Merkel cell carcinoma. The CDR3 region has the sequence CASRSGSGVETQYF. The nucleotide sequence is TGCGCCAGCAGGTCGGGGAGCGGGGTCGAGACCCAGTACTTC.